These 4 T cell receptor beta chains came from one sample sequenced in a study of CD4+ T cells in melanoma. Clones were read by immunoSEQ multiplex PCR, and TCRdb kept only the in-frame ones, dropping some. This table holds roughly 10,000 clones, roughly 60% found once. Sequencing was carried out using cells from a culture (not recorded whether cultured in vitro). The receptor source for this set is a human donor with melanoma.

This chain uses TRBV6-6 with TRBJ1-2, with 8 bases aligning to TRBD1. Germline loops: CDR1 MNHNY, CDR2 SVGAGI (reference sequence). This CDR3 has 13 residues. The junction had 3 bases not matched to a gene; V was cut back by 5 bases and J by 4 bases. CDR3 in amino acids: CASSGDRSYGYTF. In nucleotides, the CDR3 is TGTGCCAGCAGTGGGGACAGGAGCTATGGCTACACCTTC.

This rearrangement joins TRBV11-2 to TRBJ2-2; D is perhaps TRBD1 or TRBD2 (6 bases each). The ends were cut back, 2 bases at V and 9 bases at J, with 16 bases in the middle. CDR1 SGHAT and CDR2 FQNNGV come from the germline V gene. The CDR3 is 15 amino acids. The DNA of the CDR3 is TGTGCCAGCAGCTTAATGACAGGAGGGTATCGGGAGCTGTTTTTT. Protein sequence: CASSLMTGGYRELFF.

The chain uses TRBV19 and TRBJ1-5, with 7 bases fitting TRBD1. Germline V lookup: CDR1 LNHDA, CDR2 SQIVND (reference sequence). J lost 0 bases, V lost 9 bases, and 20 bases had no gene match. CDR3 size: 19 residues. For the CDR3, the DNA is TGTGCCAGCTCTTGGGGGTACAGGGGACCTCGGTATAGCAATCAGCCCCAGCATTTT. Its translation: CASSWGYRGPRYSNQPQHF. Full variable domain (rest looked up from reference TRBV19 and TRBJ1-5): DGGITQSPKYLFRKEGQNVTLSCEQNLNHDAMYWYRQDPGQGLRLIYYSQIVNDFQKGDIAEGYSVSREKKESFPLTVTSAQKNPTAFYLCASSWGYRGPRYSNQPQHFGDGTRLSIL.

The rearrangement links TRBV7-2 to TRBJ2-3, with 7 bases fitting TRBD2. V trimming: 5 bases; J trimming: 4 bases; junction bases outside the gene matches: 12. Germline assignment: CDR1 SGHTA and CDR2 FQGNSA. The CDR3 spans 16 residues. This CDR3 is CASSPFHEGGADTQYF. The CDR3 DNA sequence: TGTGCCAGCAGCCCCTTCCACGAGGGAGGGGCAGATACGCAGTATTTT.